These T cell receptor beta chains were read from a single sample in a study of OX40 agonist ivuxolimab in advanced cancers. TCRdb's copy holds only in-frame clones and misses some; the assay was immunoSEQ multiplex PCR. The data hold tens of thousands of clones, with approximately 86% observed a single time. Sequences were derived from CD4+ or CD8+ T cells sorted from blood, sampled in a trial of the OX40 agonist ivuxolimab. The receptor set was obtained from an adult with an advanced solid tumor such as melanoma, head and neck, liver or kidney cancer. The CDR3 runs from the conserved cysteine through the conserved F or W. A D gene is named only where the DNA matches it firmly. Size tells how often a clone was seen (once, few, many) or the class of an expanded clone, and some rows leave it out.

V gene	CDR3 length	clone size	J gene	D gene	CDR3 protein	CDR3 DNA
TRBV27	13	.	TRBJ1-1	TRBD1	CASRRTGRPTPFF	TGTGCCAGCAGGCGGACAGGTCGACCTACTCCTTTCTTT
TRBV6-5	13	.	TRBJ2-5	.	CASSRANQETQYF	TGTGCCAGCAGTCGGGCAAATCAAGAGACCCAGTACTTC
TRBV19	16	.	TRBJ2-2	TRBD2	CASSIPAGGRTGELFF	TGTGCCAGTAGTATTCCTGCGGGAGGGCGAACCGGGGAGCTGTTTTTT
TRBV28	11	.	TRBJ1-2	.	CAADSGSGYTF	TGTGCCGCTGATTCGGGTTCTGGCTACACCTTC
TRBV6-5	14	.	TRBJ2-7	.	CASSSQAASYEQYF	TGTGCCAGCAGTTCCCAGGCAGCCTCCTACGAGCAGTACTTC
TRBV4-1	18	.	TRBJ1-1	.	CASSQGRPFRMRNTEAFF	TGCGCCAGCAGCCAAGGGAGGCCGTTCAGGATGAGGAACACTGAAGCTTTCTTT
TRBV27	14	.	TRBJ2-7	.	CASSLSYPGGEQYF	TGTGCCAGCAGTTTATCGTACCCGGGCGGCGAGCAGTACTTC
TRBV14	12	.	TRBJ2-7	.	CASSQGYDEQYF	TGTGCCAGCAGCCAAGGGTACGACGAGCAGTACTTC
TRBV2	15	.	TRBJ2-2	.	CASSEALGEFGELFF	TGTGCCAGCAGTGAAGCGCTTGGGGAATTCGGGGAGCTGTTTTTT
TRBV10-1	14	.	TRBJ2-7	TRBD1	CASSKGQELNEQYF	TGCGCCAGCAGCAAGGGACAGGAGTTAAACGAGCAGTACTTC
TRBV6-4	15	few	TRBJ2-1	TRBD2	CASSELAGGYNEQFF	TGTGCCAGCAGTGAGTTAGCGGGGGGGTACAATGAGCAGTTCTTC
TRBV10-2	13	.	TRBJ2-7	.	CASSRQPNYEQYF	TGCGCCAGCAGTAGGCAGCCGAACTACGAGCAGTACTTC
TRBV20-1	11	few	TRBJ1-3	.	CSARQGNTIYF	TGCAGTGCTAGACAGGGAAACACCATATATTTT
TRBV19	17	.	TRBJ2-6	.	CASSLRRAGTGANVLTF	TGTGCCAGTAGTTTGCGACGGGCAGGCACTGGGGCCAACGTCCTGACTTTC
TRBV9	15	.	TRBJ2-1	TRBD1	CASSEGTGLLYEQFF	TGTGCCAGCAGCGAGGGGACAGGGCTTCTATATGAGCAGTTCTTC
TRBV11-2	14	.	TRBJ1-5	.	CASLPRDSNQPQHF	TGTGCCAGCCTACCCCGGGACAGCAATCAGCCCCAGCATTTT
TRBV5-5	13	once	TRBJ2-5	.	CASSLVGQETQYF	TGTGCCAGCAGCTTGGTTGGGCAAGAGACCCAGTACTTC
TRBV7-5	16	once	TRBJ1-1	.	CARSFPRGHSDTEAFF	TGTGCCAGAAGCTTCCCGAGGGGACATTCGGACACTGAAGCTTTCTTT
TRBV7-3	15	.	TRBJ2-1	TRBD2	CASSEASGTYNEQFF	TGTGCCAGCAGCGAAGCTAGCGGCACCTACAATGAGCAGTTCTTC
TRBV18	15	.	TRBJ1-1	.	CASSPGRPRNTEAFF	TGTGCCAGCTCACCAGGGAGGCCAAGGAACACTGAAGCTTTCTTT
TRBV2	14	few	TRBJ1-5	.	CASSPITGDQPQHF	TGTGCCAGCAGTCCCATAACCGGGGATCAGCCCCAGCATTTT
TRBV18	15	.	TRBJ2-1	.	CASSPGGLISNEQFF	TGTGCCAGCTCACCGGGGGGCCTTATTTCCAATGAGCAGTTCTTC
TRBV7-3	16	.	TRBJ2-1	.	CASSDRGVHSYNEQFF	TGTGCCAGCAGCGACCGAGGGGTCCACTCCTACAATGAGCAGTTCTTC
TRBV7-2	13	.	TRBJ1-4	.	CASSLGNVEKLFF	TGTGCCAGCAGCTTAGGGAATGTTGAAAAACTGTTTTTT
TRBV18	16	once	TRBJ2-2	TRBD1	CASSTTGTGRSGELFF	TGTGCCAGCTCAACTACCGGGACAGGGCGGTCCGGGGAGCTGTTTTTT